What follows describes a single T cell receptor beta chain. In each PCR, synthetic TCR analog templates were spiked in. Only in-frame clones appear in the TCRdb table, and some are missing; sequencing was by immunoSEQ multiplex PCR. The data show about 84,000 clones, around nine tenths seen once. Looked up from germline, CDR1 is SNHLY and CDR2 is FYNNEI. The CDR3 has 13 amino acids. Trimming stripped 5 bases from V and 2 bases from J, with 9 bases between. The entry originates in a study of PD-L1 blockade in urothelial cancer. Study context: Blood samples had a median of around 150,000 T cells.

The receptor's source is a man between 60 and 75 years old with urothelial cancer. The gene calls are TRBV2 and TRBJ2-5, with D uncertain. Sequences were derived from PBMCs, sampled around atezolizumab (anti-PD-L1) treatment. The CDR3 bases are TGTGCCAGCAGTTATGACTGGCAAGAGACCCAGTACTTC. Translation gives CASSYDWQETQYF.